One and the same sample provided the 5 T cell receptor beta chains below, sequenced in a study of blood T cell repertoires in COVID-19. Here immunoSEQ multiplex PCR was the method, and the copy in TCRdb shows in-frame clones only, minus some. The sample holds roughly 330,000 clones, about nine tenths seen once. Sequenced material: PBMCs or T cells enriched from blood (not recorded which). The origin of the receptors is a woman younger than 35 who had recovered from COVID-19.

The rearrangement links TRBV2 to TRBJ2-5; 8 positions match TRBD2. Looked up from germline, CDR1 is SNHLY and CDR2 is FYNNEI. The CDR3 contains 15 residues. The trim removed 1 base at V and 5 bases at J, leaving 6 bases unmatched. CDR3 loop: CASSEGRGGGETQYF. The CDR3 DNA is TGTGCCAGCAGTGAAGGACGGGGGGGCGGGGAGACCCAGTACTTC.

The chain joins TRBV10-2 to TRBJ2-7, with D perhaps TRBD1 (6 bases). This CDR3 has 13 residues. CDR1 is WSHSY, CDR2 SAAADI, per germline. V dropped 7 bases and J dropped 2 bases, with 12 bases sitting between them. CDR3 region: CASKLNRAYEQYF. CDR3 coding DNA: TGCGCCAGCAAGTTAAACAGGGCCTACGAGCAGTACTTC.

The chain recombines TRBV30 with TRBJ1-4; D is possibly TRBD1 (5 bases). This CDR3 comprises 13 residues. From germline, CDR1 is GTSNPN and CDR2 SVGIG (reference sequence). Trimming pared 4 bases from V and 8 bases from J, leaving 14 bases between. The CDR3 sequence is CAWTGQGLEKLFF. In DNA, the CDR3 is TGTGCCTGGACAGGGCAGGGCCTAGAAAAACTGTTTTTT. Supplemented by reference TRBV30 and TRBJ1-4, the full variable domain reads SQTIHQWPATLVQPVGSPLSLECTVEGTSNPNLYWYRQAAGRGLQLLFYSVGIGQISSEVPQNLSASRPQDRQFILSSKKLLLSDSGFYLCAWTGQGLEKLFFGSGTQLSVL.

V usage is TRBV24-1 and J usage is TRBJ2-5; the match to TRBD1 covers 7 bases. Germline V gene data show CDR1 as KGHDR and CDR2 as SFDVKD. V lost 4 bases to trimming and J lost 5 bases; unmatched junction nucleotides: 9. The CDR3 is made up of 15 amino acids. Here the CDR3 DNA reads TGTGCCACCAGTGACCCCAAGGGGGCCGGGGAGACCCAGTACTTC. Translating gives CATSDPKGAGETQYF.

The rearrangement uses TRBV7-2 and TRBJ1-5; possible D gene TRBD1, 5 bases. Germline assignment: CDR1 SGHTA and CDR2 FQGNSA. V gave up 4 bases and J gave up 5 bases, with 9 bases separating them. The CDR3 sequence is 13 residues long. CDR3 in amino acids: CASSSDSDQPQHF. The CDR3 nucleotides read TGTGCCAGCAGCTCTGACAGCGATCAGCCCCAGCATTTT. Together with reference TRBV7-2 and TRBJ1-5, the CDR3 gives the full variable domain: GAGVSQSPSNKVTEKGKDVELRCDPISGHTALYWYRQSLGQGLEFLIYFQGNSAPDKSGLPSDRFSAERTGGSVSTLTIQRTQQEDSAVYLCASSSDSDQPQHFGDGTRLSIL.